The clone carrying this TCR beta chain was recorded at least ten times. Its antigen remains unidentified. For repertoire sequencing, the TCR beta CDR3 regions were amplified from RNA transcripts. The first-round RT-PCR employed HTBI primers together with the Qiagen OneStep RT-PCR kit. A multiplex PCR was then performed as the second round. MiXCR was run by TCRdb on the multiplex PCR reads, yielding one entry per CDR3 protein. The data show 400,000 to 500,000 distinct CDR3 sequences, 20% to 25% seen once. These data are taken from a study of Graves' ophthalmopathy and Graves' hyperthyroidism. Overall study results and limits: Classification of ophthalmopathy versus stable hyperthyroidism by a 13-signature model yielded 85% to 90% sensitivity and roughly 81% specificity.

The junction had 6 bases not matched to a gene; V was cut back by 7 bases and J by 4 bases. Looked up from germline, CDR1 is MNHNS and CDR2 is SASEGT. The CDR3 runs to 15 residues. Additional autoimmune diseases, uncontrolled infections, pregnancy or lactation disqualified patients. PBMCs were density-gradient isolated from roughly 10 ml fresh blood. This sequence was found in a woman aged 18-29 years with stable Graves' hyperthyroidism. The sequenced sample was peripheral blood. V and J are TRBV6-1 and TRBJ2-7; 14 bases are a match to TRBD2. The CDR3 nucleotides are TGTGCCAGCACCGGGACTAGCGGGGGCTTGTACGAGCAGTACTTC. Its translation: CASTGTSGGLYEQYF.